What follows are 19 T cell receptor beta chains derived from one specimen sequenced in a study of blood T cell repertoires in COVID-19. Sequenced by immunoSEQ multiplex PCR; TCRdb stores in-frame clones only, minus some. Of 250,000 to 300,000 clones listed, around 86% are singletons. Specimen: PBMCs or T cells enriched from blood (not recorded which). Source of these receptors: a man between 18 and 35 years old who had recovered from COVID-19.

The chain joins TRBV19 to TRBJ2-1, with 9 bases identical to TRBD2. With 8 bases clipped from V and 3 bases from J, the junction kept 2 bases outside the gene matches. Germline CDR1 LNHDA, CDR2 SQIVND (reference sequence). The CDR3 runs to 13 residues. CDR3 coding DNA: TGTGCCAGTTCTAGCGGGAACTACAATGAGCAGTTCTTC. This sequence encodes CASSSGNYNEQFF.

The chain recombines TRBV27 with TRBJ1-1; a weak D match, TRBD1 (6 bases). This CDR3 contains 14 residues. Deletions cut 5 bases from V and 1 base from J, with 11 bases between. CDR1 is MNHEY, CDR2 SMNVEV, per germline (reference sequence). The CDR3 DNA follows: TGTGCCAGCAGTGCGAGGGGGTCGAACACTGAAGCTTTCTTT. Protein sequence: CASSARGSNTEAFF.

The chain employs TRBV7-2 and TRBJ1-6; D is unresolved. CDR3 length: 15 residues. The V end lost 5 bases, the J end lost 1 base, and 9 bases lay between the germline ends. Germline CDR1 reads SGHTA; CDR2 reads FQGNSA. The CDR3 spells CASSLLGSYNSPLHF. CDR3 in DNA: TGTGCCAGCAGCCTACTAGGATCCTATAATTCACCCCTCCACTTT.

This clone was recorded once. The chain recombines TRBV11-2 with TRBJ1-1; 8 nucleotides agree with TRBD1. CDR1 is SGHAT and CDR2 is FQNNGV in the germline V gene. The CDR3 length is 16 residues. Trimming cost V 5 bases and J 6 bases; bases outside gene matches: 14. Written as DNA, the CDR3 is TGTGCCAGCAGCCCCCCGGGAACAGGGGGGGTGGCTGAAGCTTTCTTT. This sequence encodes CASSPPGTGGVAEAFF.

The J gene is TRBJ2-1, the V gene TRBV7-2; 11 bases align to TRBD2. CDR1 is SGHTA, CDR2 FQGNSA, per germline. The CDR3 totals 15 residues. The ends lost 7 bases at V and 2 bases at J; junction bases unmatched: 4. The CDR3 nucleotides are TGTGCCAGCACCCTTAGCGGGGGGGCCTACAATGAGCAGTTCTTC. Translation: CASTLSGGAYNEQFF.

Here the CDR3 reads CASSIVSGNEQFF. Here the CDR3 DNA reads TGTGCCAGTAGTATAGTGTCGGGGAATGAGCAGTTCTTC. The gene calls are TRBV19 and TRBJ2-1; a weak D match, TRBD2 (5 bases). Germline V gene data show CDR1 as LNHDA and CDR2 as SQIVND (reference sequence). The V gene lost 1 base and the J gene lost 7 bases, with 8 bases spanning the gap. This CDR3 has 13 residues.

The CDR3 loop reads CASSPRPGQGNSPLHF. The CDR3 DNA is TGCGCCAGCAGCCCACGCCCCGGGCAGGGGAATTCACCCCTCCACTTT. The rearrangement uses TRBV4-1 and TRBJ1-6, with D tentatively TRBD1 (6 bases). Trimming took off 4 bases at V and 7 bases at J, with 17 bases between the two ends. Looked up from germline, CDR1 is MGHRA and CDR2 is YSYEKL. There are 16 residues in the CDR3.

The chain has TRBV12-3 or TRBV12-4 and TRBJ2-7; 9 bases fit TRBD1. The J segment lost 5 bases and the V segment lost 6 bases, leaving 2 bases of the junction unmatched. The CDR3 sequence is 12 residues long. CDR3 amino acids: CASRQGAHEQYF. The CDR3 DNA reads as TGTGCCAGCAGACAGGGGGCGCACGAGCAGTACTTC.

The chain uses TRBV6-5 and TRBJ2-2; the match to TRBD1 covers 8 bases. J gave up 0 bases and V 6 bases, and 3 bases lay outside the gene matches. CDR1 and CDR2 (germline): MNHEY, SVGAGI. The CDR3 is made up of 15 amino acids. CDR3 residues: CASRRTGTNTGELFF. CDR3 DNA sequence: TGTGCCAGCAGACGGACAGGGACGAACACCGGGGAGCTGTTTTTT.

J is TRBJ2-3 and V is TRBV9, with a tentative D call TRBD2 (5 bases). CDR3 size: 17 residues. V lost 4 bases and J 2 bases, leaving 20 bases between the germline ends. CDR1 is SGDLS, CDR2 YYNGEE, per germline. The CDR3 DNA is TGTGCCAGCAGCCCCCAAGGAGGATCCTACGACACAGATACGCAGTATTTT. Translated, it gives CASSPQGGSYDTDTQYF.

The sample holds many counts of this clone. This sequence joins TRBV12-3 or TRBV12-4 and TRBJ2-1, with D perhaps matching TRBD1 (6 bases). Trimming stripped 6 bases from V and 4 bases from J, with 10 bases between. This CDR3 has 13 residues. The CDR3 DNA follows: TGTGCCAGCAGGTCCGGGACATACAATGAGCAGTTCTTC. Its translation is CASRSGTYNEQFF.

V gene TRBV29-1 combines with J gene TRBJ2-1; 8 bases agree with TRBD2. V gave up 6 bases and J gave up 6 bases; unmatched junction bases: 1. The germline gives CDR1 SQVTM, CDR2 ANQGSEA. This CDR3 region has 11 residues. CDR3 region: CSVGLANEQFF. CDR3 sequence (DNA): TGCAGCGTCGGACTAGCCAATGAGCAGTTCTTC.

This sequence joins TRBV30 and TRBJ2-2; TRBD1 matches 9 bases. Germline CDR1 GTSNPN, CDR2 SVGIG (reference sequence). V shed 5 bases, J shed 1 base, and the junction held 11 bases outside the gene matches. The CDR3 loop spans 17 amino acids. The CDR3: CAWGGGQGSQNTGELFF. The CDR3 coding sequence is TGTGCCTGGGGCGGGGGACAGGGCAGTCAGAACACCGGGGAGCTGTTTTTT.

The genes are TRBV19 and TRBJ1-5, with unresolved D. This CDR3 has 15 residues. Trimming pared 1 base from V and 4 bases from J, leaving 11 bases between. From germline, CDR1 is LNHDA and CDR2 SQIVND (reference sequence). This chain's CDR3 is CASSIVVAGNQPQHF. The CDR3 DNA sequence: TGTGCCAGTAGTATAGTAGTAGCGGGGAATCAGCCCCAGCATTTT.

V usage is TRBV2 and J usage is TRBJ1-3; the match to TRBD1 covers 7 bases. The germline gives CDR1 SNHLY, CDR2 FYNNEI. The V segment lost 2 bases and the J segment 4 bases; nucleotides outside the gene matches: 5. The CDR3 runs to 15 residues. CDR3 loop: CASSEQGGLGNTIYF. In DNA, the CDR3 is TGTGCCAGCAGTGAACAGGGGGGTTTGGGAAACACCATATATTTT.

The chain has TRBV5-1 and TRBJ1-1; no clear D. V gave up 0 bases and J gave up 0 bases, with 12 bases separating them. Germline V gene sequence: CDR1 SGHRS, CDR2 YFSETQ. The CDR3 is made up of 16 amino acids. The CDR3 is CASSLVQSTMNTEAFF. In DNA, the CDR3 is TGCGCCAGCAGCTTGGTACAGAGCACCATGAACACTGAAGCTTTCTTT.

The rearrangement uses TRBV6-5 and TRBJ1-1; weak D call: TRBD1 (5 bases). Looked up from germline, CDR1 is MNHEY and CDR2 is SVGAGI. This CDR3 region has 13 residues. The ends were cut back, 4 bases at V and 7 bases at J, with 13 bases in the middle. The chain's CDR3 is CASSSPGVSEAFF. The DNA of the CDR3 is TGTGCCAGCAGTTCCCCGGGGGTGAGTGAAGCTTTCTTT.

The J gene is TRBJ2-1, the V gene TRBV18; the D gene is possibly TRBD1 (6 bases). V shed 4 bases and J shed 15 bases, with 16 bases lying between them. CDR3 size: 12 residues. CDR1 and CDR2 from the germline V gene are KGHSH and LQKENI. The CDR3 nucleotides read TGTGCCAGCTCACTTGAAAGACAGGTTTCGTTCTTC. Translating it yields CASSLERQVSFF. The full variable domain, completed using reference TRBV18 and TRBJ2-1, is NAGVMQNPRHLVRRRGQEARLRCSPMKGHSHVYWYRQLPEEGLKFMVYLQKENIIDESGMPKERFSAEFPKEGPSILRIQQVVRGDSAAYFCASSLERQVSFFGPGTRLTVL.

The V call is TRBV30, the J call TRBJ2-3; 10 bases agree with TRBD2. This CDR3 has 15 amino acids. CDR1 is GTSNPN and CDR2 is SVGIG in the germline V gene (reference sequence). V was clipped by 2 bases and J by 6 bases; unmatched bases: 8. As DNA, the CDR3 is TGTGCCTGGAGTAAGAGGAGCGGGGGGGTGGATACGCAGTATTTT. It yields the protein CAWSKRSGGVDTQYF. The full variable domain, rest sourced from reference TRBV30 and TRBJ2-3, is SQTIHQWPATLVQPVGSPLSLECTVEGTSNPNLYWYRQAAGRGLQLLFYSVGIGQISSEVPQNLSASRPQDRQFILSSKKLLLSDSGFYLCAWSKRSGGVDTQYFGPGTRLTVL.